Each of the 27 T cell receptor beta chains below was sequenced from the same sample in a study of blood T cell repertoires in COVID-19. Produced via immunoSEQ multiplex PCR; TCRdb's table is partial and in-frame only. The sample records more than 200,000 clones, around 83% being singletons. The material sequenced was peripheral blood. The receptors come from a woman in her forties or fifties with acute or convalescent COVID-19.

This chain uses TRBV3-1 (or the pseudogene TRBV3-2) with TRBJ2-5; 8 nucleotides align to TRBD1. Germline V gene lookup returns CDR1 LGHDT and CDR2 YNNKEL (reference sequence). The CDR3 spans 16 residues. J gave up 7 bases and V 5 bases, and 15 bases lay outside the gene matches. CDR3 sequence (DNA): TGTGCCAGCAGCTTACGACAGGGGCCTAGGGGGTCGACCCAGTACTTC. Protein sequence: CASSLRQGPRGSTQYF.

The chain recombines TRBV5-5 with TRBJ2-3; 9 nucleotides align to TRBD1. Trimming removed 2 bases from V and 2 bases from J; junction bases left unmatched: 6. CDR1 and CDR2 from the germline V gene are SGHKS and YYEKEE (reference sequence). The CDR3 extends over 16 amino acids. Here the CDR3 DNA reads TGTGCCAGCAGCTTATCAACAGGGGGCCACACAGATACGCAGTATTTT. Protein: CASSLSTGGHTDTQYF.

Only a few counts were recorded for this clone. The chain joins TRBV2 to TRBJ1-6; 8 bases fit TRBD1. The CDR3 extends over 13 amino acids. Germline CDR1 reads SNHLY; CDR2 reads FYNNEI. The ends lost 10 bases at V and 7 bases at J; junction bases unmatched: 6. The CDR3 is CAITQGANSPLHF. CDR3 in DNA: TGTGCCATCACCCAGGGGGCCAATTCACCCCTCCACTTT. Full variable domain (missing parts from reference TRBV2 and TRBJ1-6): EPEVTQTPSHQVTQMGQEVILRCVPISNHLYFYWYRQILGQKVEFLVSFYNNEISEKSEIFDDQFSVERPDGSNFTLKIRSTKLEDSAMYFCAITQGANSPLHFGNGTRLTVT.

This clone was seen only a few times. The J gene is TRBJ2-1, the V gene TRBV5-1, with 13 nucleotides matching TRBD2. CDR3 length: 17 residues. After removal of 3 bases from V and 7 bases from J, the junction contained 10 bases not matched to a gene. CDR1 SGHRS and CDR2 YFSETQ come from the germline V gene. For the CDR3, the DNA is TGCGCCAGCAGCTGGACTAGCGGGAGTCTCTTTGAAAATGAGCAGTTCTTC. Protein sequence: CASSWTSGSLFENEQFF.

The gene calls are TRBV18 and TRBJ2-3, with 9 bases lining up with TRBD1. J gave up 3 bases and V 1 base, and 5 bases lay outside the gene matches. From germline, CDR1 is KGHSH and CDR2 LQKENI. CDR3 length: 16 residues. The CDR3: CASSPLTGGETDTQYF. CDR3 bases: TGTGCCAGCTCACCACTGACAGGGGGAGAGACAGATACGCAGTATTTT. Together with reference TRBV18 and TRBJ2-3, the CDR3 gives the full variable domain: NAGVMQNPRHLVRRRGQEARLRCSPMKGHSHVYWYRQLPEEGLKFMVYLQKENIIDESGMPKERFSAEFPKEGPSILRIQQVVRGDSAAYFCASSPLTGGETDTQYFGPGTRLTVL.

The chain is built from TRBV7-3 and TRBJ2-3; 7 bases are shared with TRBD2. Looked up from germline, CDR1 is SGHTA and CDR2 is FQGTGA. The ends lost 2 bases at V and 7 bases at J; junction bases unmatched: 6. The CDR3 has 14 residues. The CDR3 reads CASSLGAGVYTQYF. CDR3 nucleotides: TGTGCCAGCAGCTTAGGGGCGGGGGTTTATACGCAGTATTTT.

The CDR3 DNA is TGTGCCAGCTCACCAATTAAAGGGGGCGAGAGCTCCTACAATGAGCAGTTCTTC. It translates to CASSPIKGGESSYNEQFF. V is TRBV18 and J is TRBJ2-1, with 7 nucleotides matching TRBD1. The V segment lost 2 bases and the J segment 0 bases; nucleotides outside the gene matches: 10. From germline, CDR1 is KGHSH and CDR2 LQKENI. The CDR3 extends over 18 amino acids.

This chain links TRBV19 with TRBJ2-5; 7 bases align to TRBD1. The junction had 6 bases not matched to a gene; V was cut back by 9 bases and J by 5 bases. Germline CDR1 LNHDA, CDR2 SQIVND (reference sequence). CDR3 length: 12 residues. The CDR3 loop reads CARTGRHETQYF. The CDR3 coding sequence is TGTGCCAGGACAGGGCGGCACGAGACCCAGTACTTC.

V gene TRBV10-1 combines with J gene TRBJ2-2; D is unclear. Trimming pared 7 bases from V and 7 bases from J, leaving 13 bases between. The germline CDR1 and CDR2 sequences are WNHNN and SYGVQD (reference sequence). The CDR3 loop spans 13 amino acids. The CDR3 region is CASTPTVGGELFF. In nucleotides, the CDR3 is TGCGCCAGCACCCCGACTGTGGGCGGGGAGCTGTTTTTT.

This clone was found many times. Additional DNA sequences in this sample encode the identical CDR3. V and J are TRBV7-9 and TRBJ1-2, with 10 bases fitting TRBD1. V gave up 5 bases and J gave up 3 bases; unmatched junction bases: 9. Germline lookup yields CDR1 SEHNR and CDR2 FQNEAQ (reference sequence). This CDR3 contains 16 residues. The CDR3 DNA reads TGTGCCAGCAGCCAACAAGCCGGGACAGGGGACTATGGCTACACCTTC. This gives the protein CASSQQAGTGDYGYTF. Filled out from reference TRBV7-9 and TRBJ1-2, the complete variable domain reads DTGVSQNPRHKITKRGQNVTFRCDPISEHNRLYWYRQTLGQGPEFLTYFQNEAQLEKSRLLSDRFSAERPKGSFSTLEIQRTEQGDSAMYLCASSQQAGTGDYGYTFGSGTRLTVV.

The genes are TRBV28 and TRBJ1-3; 9 nucleotides line up with TRBD1. The CDR3 is 15 residues long. Looked up from germline, CDR1 is MDHEN and CDR2 is SYDVKM. J gave up 4 bases and V 7 bases, and 8 bases lay outside the gene matches. Here the CDR3 reads CASNTQGAQGNTIYF. CDR3 DNA: TGTGCCAGCAACACACAGGGGGCGCAAGGAAACACCATATATTTT.

This sequence joins TRBV11-2 and TRBJ2-5; the D gene is possibly TRBD1 (6 bases). The CDR3 totals 14 residues. CDR1 is SGHAT and CDR2 is FQNNGV in the germline V gene. V lost 5 bases, J lost 4 bases, and 14 bases lay in between. CDR3 in amino acids: CASSPRLGAETQYF. CDR3 DNA: TGTGCCAGCAGCCCCCGTTTGGGGGCAGAGACCCAGTACTTC. The full variable domain, its missing parts supplied by reference TRBV11-2 and TRBJ2-5, is EAGVAQSPRYKIIEKRQSVAFWCNPISGHATLYWYQQILGQGPKLLIQFQNNGVVDDSQLPKDRFSAERLKGVDSTLKIQPAKLEDSAVYLCASSPRLGAETQYFGPGTRLLVL.

The chain combines TRBV12-3 or TRBV12-4 with TRBJ1-2; D might be TRBD1 (5 bases). V dropped 2 bases and J dropped 6 bases, with 7 bases sitting between them. The CDR3 loop spans 12 amino acids. The CDR3 nucleotides read TGTGCCAGCAGTTTAAGCAGGGATGGCTACACCTTC. Its translation: CASSLSRDGYTF.

This CDR3 is CASSETDPSTNEKLFF. The CDR3, as DNA: TGTGCCAGCAGTGAGACTGACCCATCAACTAATGAAAAACTGTTTTTT. The V gene is TRBV6-1, the J gene TRBJ1-4; D is unclear. Germline CDR1 MNHNS, CDR2 SASEGT. Between the trimmed V and J ends, which lost 3 bases and 0 bases, there was a span of 11 bases. This CDR3 comprises 16 residues.

The chain recombines TRBV5-1 with TRBJ1-1; 9 bases fit TRBD1. Germline V gene sequence: CDR1 SGHRS, CDR2 YFSETQ. The CDR3 length is 15 residues. V trimming: 4 bases; J trimming: 3 bases; junction bases outside the gene matches: 7. Here the CDR3 DNA reads TGCGCCAGCAGCCCCCGGACAGGGGCGGACACTGAAGCTTTCTTT. This sequence encodes CASSPRTGADTEAFF.

The chain recombines TRBV14 with TRBJ1-6, with TRBD1 matching over 7 bases. Germline trimming cut 4 bases from V and 7 bases from J; bases unmatched to any gene: 4. This CDR3 is built from 14 residues. CDR1 is SGHDN and CDR2 is FVKESK in the germline V gene. The CDR3 sequence is CASSLGDRNSPLHF. The CDR3 nucleotides read TGTGCCAGCAGCCTGGGGGACAGAAATTCACCCCTCCACTTT. Combining the CDR3 with reference TRBV14 and TRBJ1-6 gives the whole variable domain EAGVTQFPSHSVIEKGQTVTLRCDPISGHDNLYWYRRVMGKEIKFLLHFVKESKQDESGMPNNRFLAERTGGTYSTLKVQPAELEDSGVYFCASSLGDRNSPLHFGNGTRLTVT.

This chain connects TRBV6-2 or TRBV6-3 to TRBJ2-2; TRBD1 agrees at 7 bases. CDR1 is MNHEY and CDR2 is SVGEGT in the germline V gene. The CDR3 is 14 amino acids. The junction had 6 bases not matched to a gene; V was cut back by 6 bases and J by 5 bases. The CDR3 DNA reads TGTGCCAGCAGCTGGAAACAGGGGACCGGGGAGCTGTTTTTT. It is translated as CASSWKQGTGELFF.

This clone occurred once. The J gene is TRBJ2-6, the V gene TRBV7-9; TRBD2 might be the D (5 bases). The CDR3 has 15 amino acids. V lost 5 bases and J lost 4, with 12 bases in between. Germline values: CDR1 SEHNR, CDR2 FQNEAQ (reference sequence). The CDR3, as DNA: TGTGCCAGCAGCCCTTGGACGGGAGGGGCCAACGTCCTGACTTTC. This sequence encodes CASSPWTGGANVLTF. Variable domain in full (rest from reference TRBV7-9 and TRBJ2-6): DTGVSQNPRHKITKRGQNVTFRCDPISEHNRLYWYRQTLGQGPEFLTYFQNEAQLEKSRLLSDRFSAERPKGSFSTLEIQRTEQGDSAMYLCASSPWTGGANVLTFGAGSRLTVL.

The chain joins TRBV28 to TRBJ2-3; D gene uncertain. Germline V gene lookup returns CDR1 MDHEN and CDR2 SYDVKM. Trimming removed 8 bases at V and 4 bases at J, with 10 bases between. The CDR3 extends over 12 amino acids. CDR3 sequence (DNA): TGTGCCAGCGAAGGAAGCGCAGATACGCAGTATTTT. It encodes CASEGSADTQYF.

The chain is built from TRBV29-1 and TRBJ2-1, with TRBD2 identical over 9 bases. After removal of 7 bases from V and 15 bases from J, the junction contained 19 bases not matched to a gene. The length of the CDR3 is 14 residues. Germline values: CDR1 SQVTM, CDR2 ANQGSEA. Here the CDR3 DNA reads TGCAGCGCTGAGGCCGAGCGGGAGGATTTGCTCCGGTTCTTC. Translated, it gives CSAEAEREDLLRFF.

The chain links TRBV19 to TRBJ1-2; D perhaps matches TRBD1 (5 bases). The CDR3 covers 13 residues. CDR1 and CDR2 (germline): LNHDA, SQIVND (reference sequence). V dropped 5 bases and J dropped 4 bases, with 11 bases sitting between them. The CDR3 sequence is CASSPYQGYGYTF. Written as DNA, the CDR3 is TGTGCCAGTAGTCCATACCAGGGCTATGGCTACACCTTC. Combining the CDR3 with reference TRBV19 and TRBJ1-2 gives the whole variable domain DGGITQSPKYLFRKEGQNVTLSCEQNLNHDAMYWYRQDPGQGLRLIYYSQIVNDFQKGDIAEGYSVSREKKESFPLTVTSAQKNPTAFYLCASSPYQGYGYTFGSGTRLTVV.

The chain links TRBV3-1 (or the pseudogene TRBV3-2) to TRBJ2-7; possibly TRBD2 for D (6 bases). The CDR3 length is 14 residues. V shed 4 bases and J shed 7 bases, with 17 bases lying between them. Germline assignment: CDR1 LGHDT and CDR2 YNNKEL (reference sequence). CDR3 DNA: TGTGCCAGCAGCCCCTCCTCGGGAGTGGGGGAGCAGTACTTC. This sequence encodes CASSPSSGVGEQYF.

The J gene is TRBJ2-7, the V gene TRBV7-2, with 7 bases aligning to TRBD1. The CDR3 length is 17 residues. Germline-derived CDR1 and CDR2 are SGHTA and FQGNSA. V shed 1 base and J 3 bases; nucleotides not matched to a gene: 12. CDR3 sequence (DNA): TGTGCCAGCAGCTTAGTTCGGTTTGGCTACAGGGGCTACGAGCAGTACTTC. Translated: CASSLVRFGYRGYEQYF.

This clone was counted a few times. The chain is built from TRBV6-5 and TRBJ1-2; 7 positions agree with TRBD1. Losses at the gene ends were 2 bases for V and 4 bases for J; bases not matched to a gene: 10. The CDR3 consists of 16 residues. Germline V CDR1 and CDR2: MNHEY, SVGAGI. CDR3 DNA: TGTGCCAGCAGTTACCGAAGGACAGGTGGGGGCTATGGCTACACCTTC. Translated: CASSYRRTGGGYGYTF.

This clone was seen a handful of times. The chain has TRBV24-1 and TRBJ2-7; 7 bases map to TRBD1. The CDR3 contains 14 residues. Germline V CDR1 and CDR2: KGHDR, SFDVKD. With 6 bases clipped from V and 3 bases from J, the junction kept 7 bases outside the gene matches. The CDR3 protein is CATSPRGPYYEQYF. CDR3 bases: TGTGCCACCAGTCCGAGGGGGCCCTACTACGAGCAGTACTTC.

The chain uses TRBV11-2 and TRBJ1-3; D uncertain. CDR1 is SGHAT and CDR2 is FQNNGV in the germline V gene. This CDR3 spans 13 amino acids. Trimming stripped 8 bases from V and 2 bases from J, with 10 bases between. The CDR3 DNA is TGTGCCAGCTCCGAGCGGGCTGGAAACACCATATATTTT. It translates to CASSERAGNTIYF.

This clone appeared a few times. The rearrangement uses TRBV6-5 and TRBJ2-2; TRBD1 aligns across 9 bases. J was trimmed by 6 bases and V by 6 bases; bases with no gene match: 2. CDR1 and CDR2 (germline): MNHEY, SVGAGI. The CDR3 has 13 residues. This CDR3 reads CASSRDRAGELFF. The CDR3 coding sequence is TGTGCCAGCAGCCGGGACAGGGCCGGGGAGCTGTTTTTT.